The 5 T cell receptor beta chains presented below share a single source sample, sequenced in a study of T-cell reconstitution after alpha-beta-depleted transplantation in children. The authors prepared the TCRbeta library with unique molecular identifiers. TCRdb called the PCR reads again in MiXCR, with one record for every CDR3 protein. The table has a few hundred thousand distinct CDR3 sequences, over 8% seen once; the top ten hold about 9.5%. Sequencing used PBMCs from the stem cell graft donor, obtained from the stem cell graft. The origin of the receptors is a human donor who donated a stem cell graft to a child with SCID.

The chain has TRBV6-5 and TRBJ1-5; D is perhaps TRBD1 (6 bases). The CDR3 length is 15 residues. The germline gives CDR1 MNHEY, CDR2 SVGAGI. V gave up 4 bases and J gave up 3 bases, with 13 bases separating them. The CDR3 DNA follows: TGTGCCAGCAGTTTACTCGGACAGCTCAATCAGCCCCAGCATTTT. Its translation is CASSLLGQLNQPQHF.

In DNA form, the CDR3 reads TGCAGTGCTACAACGACTAGCGGGGGGCCCGGGGAGCTGTTTTTT. Translation: CSATTTSGGPGELFF. V usage is TRBV20-1 and J usage is TRBJ2-2; 13 bases line up with TRBD2. Per the germline V gene, CDR1 is DFQATT and CDR2 is SNEGSKA (reference sequence). The CDR3 runs to 15 residues. Trimming removed 4 bases from V and 6 bases from J; junction bases left unmatched: 5.

This chain joins TRBV28 and TRBJ2-3; D gene ambiguous. In germline, CDR1 is MDHEN, CDR2 SYDVKM. The CDR3 covers 18 residues. The V and J ends lost 4 bases and 1 base respectively, with 21 bases between them. CDR3 sequence: CASSSHAWGSDGTDTQYF. CDR3 bases: TGTGCCAGCAGTTCCCACGCATGGGGTTCGGACGGCACAGATACGCAGTATTTT.

This clonotype has at least ten counts. The chain uses TRBV12-3 or TRBV12-4 and TRBJ1-1; tentatively, D is TRBD1 (5 bases). Trimming took off 0 bases at V and 5 bases at J, with 13 bases between the two ends. The CDR3 contains 15 residues. CDR3 loop: CASSLAGLGRTEAFF. DNA for the CDR3: TGTGCCAGCAGTTTAGCGGGACTGGGGAGGACTGAAGCTTTCTTT.

J is TRBJ2-2 and V is TRBV5-1; no definite D call. The germline CDR1 and CDR2 sequences are SGHRS and YFSETQ. The CDR3 contains 14 residues. V was clipped by 3 bases and J by 5 bases, with 11 bases between them. The CDR3 coding sequence is TGCGCCAGCAGCTCTTCGACTGAGACCGGGGAGCTGTTTTTT. Translating gives CASSSSTETGELFF.